This T cell receptor beta chain is drawn from a study of identical twins. The sample holds a few counts of this clonotype. The CDR3 consists of 14 residues. Per the germline V gene, CDR1 is LGHNA and CDR2 is YSLEER. V shed 3 bases, J shed 4 bases, and the junction held 6 bases outside the gene matches. TCRdb reprocessed the 5' RACE reads via MiXCR and lists one record per CDR3 protein. The data contain hundreds of thousands of distinct CDR3 sequences, 15% to 20% of them singletons. The data were also submitted as part of a second study, on T cells expressing NK-cell markers.

J is TRBJ2-7 and V is TRBV4-3; 7 bases match TRBD2. This sequence originates from a woman between 18 and 29 years old in good health. The specimen sequenced was PBMCs. The CDR3 loop reads CASSQDGRIYEQYF. The CDR3 DNA reads TGCGCCAGCAGCCAGGACGGGAGGATATACGAGCAGTACTTC.